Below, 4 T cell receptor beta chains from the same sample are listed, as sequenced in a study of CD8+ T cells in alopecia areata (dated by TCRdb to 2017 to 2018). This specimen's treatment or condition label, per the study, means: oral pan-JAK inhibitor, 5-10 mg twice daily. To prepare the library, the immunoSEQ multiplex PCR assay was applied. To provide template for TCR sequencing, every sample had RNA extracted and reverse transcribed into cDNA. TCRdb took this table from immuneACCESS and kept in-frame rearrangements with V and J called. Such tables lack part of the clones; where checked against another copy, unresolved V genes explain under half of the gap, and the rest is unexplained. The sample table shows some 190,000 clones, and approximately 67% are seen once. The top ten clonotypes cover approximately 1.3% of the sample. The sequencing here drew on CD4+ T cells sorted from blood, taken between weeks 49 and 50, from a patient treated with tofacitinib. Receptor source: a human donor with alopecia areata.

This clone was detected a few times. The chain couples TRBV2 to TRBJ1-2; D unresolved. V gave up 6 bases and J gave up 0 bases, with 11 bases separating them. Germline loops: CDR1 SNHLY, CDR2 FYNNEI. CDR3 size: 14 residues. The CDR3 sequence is CASRSVRTNYGYTF. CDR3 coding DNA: TGTGCCAGCAGGTCGGTCAGAACTAACTATGGCTACACCTTC.

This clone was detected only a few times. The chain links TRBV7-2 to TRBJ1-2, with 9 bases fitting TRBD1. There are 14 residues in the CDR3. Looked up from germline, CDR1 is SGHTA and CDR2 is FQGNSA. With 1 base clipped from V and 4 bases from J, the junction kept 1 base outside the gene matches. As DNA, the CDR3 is TGTGCCAGCAGCTTAGAGGACAGGGGCTATGGCTACACCTTC. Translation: CASSLEDRGYGYTF.

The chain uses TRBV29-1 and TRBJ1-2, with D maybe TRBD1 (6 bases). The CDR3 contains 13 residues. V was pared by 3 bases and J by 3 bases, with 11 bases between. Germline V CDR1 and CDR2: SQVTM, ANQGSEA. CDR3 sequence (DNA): TGCAGCGTTGATCAGACAGGATACTATGGCTACACCTTC. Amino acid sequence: CSVDQTGYYGYTF.

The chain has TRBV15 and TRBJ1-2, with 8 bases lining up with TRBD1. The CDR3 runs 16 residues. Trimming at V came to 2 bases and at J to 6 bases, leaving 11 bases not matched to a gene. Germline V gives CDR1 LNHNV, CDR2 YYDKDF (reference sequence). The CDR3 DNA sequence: TGTGCCACCAGCAGATCGGGGACAGGCGCTTTTCATGGCTACACCTTC. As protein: CATSRSGTGAFHGYTF.